The clone carrying this T cell receptor beta chain showed up just a few times. This same CDR3 is encoded by further DNA sequences in the sample. Using immunoSEQ multiplex PCR, the repertoire was profiled, and TCRdb retains in-frame clones only, with some absent. Here the sample spans about 360,000 clones, 80% to 90% being singletons. The sample is drawn from a study of blood T cell repertoires in COVID-19. Study-level information: Samples came from the United States, Italy and Spain, spanning acute and convalescent COVID-19.

CDR1 and CDR2 from the germline V gene are SGHRS and YFSETQ. The CDR3 runs 15 residues. Trimming shortened V by 0 bases and J by 3 bases, and 12 bases separated the two germline ends. During active infection, Seattle patients enrolled and were then monitored through disease. Sequencing was carried out using peripheral blood. This sequence was found in an older woman with COVID-19, enrolled during active disease. The chain uses TRBV5-1 and TRBJ1-1; D remains unclear. CDR3 in amino acids: CASSLAIGADTEAFF. CDR3 DNA: TGCGCCAGCAGCTTGGCAATCGGAGCCGACACTGAAGCTTTCTTT.